This TCR beta chain was sequenced in a study of cytomegalovirus exposure and HLA in healthy donors. At the level of the study: Among the 400 or so donors who were genotyped, over 70% fell in the genetic ancestry cluster that is associated with self-reported Caucasian donors.

The CDR3 is made up of 15 amino acids. Looked up from germline, CDR1 is SGHTA and CDR2 is FQGNSA. The PCR contained 60 Vbeta and 13 Jbeta primers. Some clones are missing from TCRdb's copy, which holds only in-frame ones; the method was immunoSEQ multiplex PCR. The table lists 130,000 to 150,000 clones, approximately 80% of them singletons. The chain couples TRBV7-2 to TRBJ2-5, with 7 bases identical to TRBD1. TRBJ2-7 explains the end of the DNA better; the J call may be wrong. This sequence was found in a man in his thirties or forties in good health and CMV-seropositive. The material sequenced was PBMCs. For the CDR3, the DNA is TGTGCCAGCAGCCCTCGGGACAGCAGATTCTACGAGCAGTACTTC. This translates into CASSPRDSRFYEQYF.